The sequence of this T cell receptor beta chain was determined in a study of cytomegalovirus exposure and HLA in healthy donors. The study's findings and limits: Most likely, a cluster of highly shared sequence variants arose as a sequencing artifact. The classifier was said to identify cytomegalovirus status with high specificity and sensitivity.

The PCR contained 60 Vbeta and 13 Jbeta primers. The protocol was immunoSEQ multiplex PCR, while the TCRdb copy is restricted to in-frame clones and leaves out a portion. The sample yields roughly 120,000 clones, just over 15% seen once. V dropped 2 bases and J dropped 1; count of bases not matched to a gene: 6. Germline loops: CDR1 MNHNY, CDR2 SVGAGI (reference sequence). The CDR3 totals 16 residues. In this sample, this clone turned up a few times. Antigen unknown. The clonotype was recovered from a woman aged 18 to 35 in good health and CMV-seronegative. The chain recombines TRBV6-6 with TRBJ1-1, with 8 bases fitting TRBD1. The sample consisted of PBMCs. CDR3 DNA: TGTGCCAGCAGTTACCCGCAGGGGGCGGGGAACACTGAAGCTTTCTTT. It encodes CASSYPQGAGNTEAFF.